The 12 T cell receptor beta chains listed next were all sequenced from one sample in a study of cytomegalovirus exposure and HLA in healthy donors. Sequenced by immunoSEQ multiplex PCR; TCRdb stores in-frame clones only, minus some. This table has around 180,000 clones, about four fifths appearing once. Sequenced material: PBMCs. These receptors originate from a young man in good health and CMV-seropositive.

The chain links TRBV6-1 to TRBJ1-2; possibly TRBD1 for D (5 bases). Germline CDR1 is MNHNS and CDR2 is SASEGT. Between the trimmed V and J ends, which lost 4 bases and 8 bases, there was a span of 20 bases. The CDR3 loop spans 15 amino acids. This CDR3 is CASSVFRTRQGGYTF. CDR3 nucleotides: TGTGCCAGCAGTGTTTTCAGGACACGGCAGGGAGGCTACACCTTC.

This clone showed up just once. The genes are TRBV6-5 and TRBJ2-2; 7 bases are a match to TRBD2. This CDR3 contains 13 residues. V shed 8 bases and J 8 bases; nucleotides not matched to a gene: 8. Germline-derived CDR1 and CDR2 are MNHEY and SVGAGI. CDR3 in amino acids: CASCGLVRGELFF. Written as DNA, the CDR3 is TGTGCCAGCTGTGGACTAGTCCGGGGGGAGCTGTTTTTT.

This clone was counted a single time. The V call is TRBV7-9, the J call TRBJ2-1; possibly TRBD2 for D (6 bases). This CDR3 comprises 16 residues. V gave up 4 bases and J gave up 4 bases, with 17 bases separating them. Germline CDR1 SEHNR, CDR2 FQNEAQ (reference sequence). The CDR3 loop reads CASSYLPGAYYNEQFF. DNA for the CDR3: TGTGCCAGCAGCTACCTCCCGGGAGCATATTACAATGAGCAGTTCTTC.

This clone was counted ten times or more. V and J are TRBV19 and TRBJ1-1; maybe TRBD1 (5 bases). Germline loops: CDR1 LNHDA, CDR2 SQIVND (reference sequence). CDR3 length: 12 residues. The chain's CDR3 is CALQGLGTEAFF. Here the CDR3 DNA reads TGTGCTCTCCAGGGCCTGGGAACTGAAGCTTTCTTT.

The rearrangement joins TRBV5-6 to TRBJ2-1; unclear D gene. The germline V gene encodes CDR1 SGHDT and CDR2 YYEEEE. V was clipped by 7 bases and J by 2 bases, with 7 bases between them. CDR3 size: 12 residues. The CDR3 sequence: CASGAAYNEQFF. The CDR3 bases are TGTGCCAGCGGAGCAGCCTACAATGAGCAGTTCTTC.

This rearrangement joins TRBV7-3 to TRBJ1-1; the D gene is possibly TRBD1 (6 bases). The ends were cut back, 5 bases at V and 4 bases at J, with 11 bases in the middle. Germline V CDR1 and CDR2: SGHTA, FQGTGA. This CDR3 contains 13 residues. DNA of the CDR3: TGTGCCAGCAGCCCCCTGGGGGCCACTGAAGCTTTCTTT. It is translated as CASSPLGATEAFF.

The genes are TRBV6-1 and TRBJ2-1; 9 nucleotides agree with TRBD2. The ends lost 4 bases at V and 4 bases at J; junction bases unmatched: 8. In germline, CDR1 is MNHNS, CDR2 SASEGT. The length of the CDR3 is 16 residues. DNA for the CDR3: TGTGCCAGCAGTGGCGGGCTAGCGGGGAAATACAATGAGCAGTTCTTC. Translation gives CASSGGLAGKYNEQFF.

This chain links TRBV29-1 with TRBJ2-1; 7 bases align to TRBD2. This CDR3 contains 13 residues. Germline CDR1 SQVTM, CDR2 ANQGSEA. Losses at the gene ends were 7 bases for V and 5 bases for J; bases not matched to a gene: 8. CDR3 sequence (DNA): TGCAGCGCCAGCAAAGCGGGAAACAATGAGCAGTTCTTC. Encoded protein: CSASKAGNNEQFF.

CDR3 amino acids: CASSPGREDYEQYF. The CDR3 nucleotides read TGTGCCAGCAGCCCCGGGAGGGAGGACTACGAGCAGTACTTC. The J gene is TRBJ2-7, the V gene TRBV21-1; the D call in the table, TRBD2, was not verified against the DNA. TRBV21-1 is annotated as a pseudogene. This CDR3 has 14 residues.

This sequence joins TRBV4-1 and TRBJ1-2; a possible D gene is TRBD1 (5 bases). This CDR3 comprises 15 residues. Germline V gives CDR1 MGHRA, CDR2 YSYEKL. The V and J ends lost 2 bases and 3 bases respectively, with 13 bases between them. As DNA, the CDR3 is TGCGCCAGCAGCCAAAGCCCACAGGAATACTATGGCTACACCTTC. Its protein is CASSQSPQEYYGYTF.

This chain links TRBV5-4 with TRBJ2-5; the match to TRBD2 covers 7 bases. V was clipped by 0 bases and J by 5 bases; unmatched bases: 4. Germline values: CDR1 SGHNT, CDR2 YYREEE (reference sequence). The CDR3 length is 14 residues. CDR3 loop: CASSLELAKETQYF. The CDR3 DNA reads TGTGCCAGCAGCTTGGAACTAGCGAAGGAGACCCAGTACTTC.

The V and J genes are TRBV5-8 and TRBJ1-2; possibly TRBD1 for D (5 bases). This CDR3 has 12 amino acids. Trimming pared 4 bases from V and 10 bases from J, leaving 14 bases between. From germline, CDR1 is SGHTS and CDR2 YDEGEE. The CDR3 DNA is TGTGCCAGCAGCACGGGAGCAGGGATCTACACCTTC. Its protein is CASSTGAGIYTF.